The entry below gives a single T cell receptor beta chain sequence along with its context. Its antigen is not known. This sample is part of a study of OX40 agonist ivuxolimab in advanced cancers. On the study more broadly: Ivuxolimab, an antibody acting as an agonist of OX40 (CD134), was used to treat patients. Those treated in dose escalation had hepatocellular carcinoma, melanoma, renal cell cancer or head and neck cancer. Previous treatment with anti-PD-1, anti-PD-L1 or anti-CTLA-4 therapy was allowed; 40% had received some.

Using immunoSEQ multiplex PCR, the repertoire was profiled, and TCRdb retains in-frame clones only, with some absent. Of tens of thousands of clones detected, around four fifths appear once; the ten largest clones hold approximately 2.8%. General study points: The specificity for antigen of the expanded peripheral T cells was not determined.

This TCR came from an adult with an advanced solid tumor such as melanoma, head and neck, liver or kidney cancer. The sequenced sample was CD4+ or CD8+ T cells sorted from blood, obtained in a trial of the OX40 agonist ivuxolimab.

The CDR3 nucleotides are TGTGCCAGCAGCATGACTAGCGGGGAGGAGACCCAGTACTTC. It yields the protein CASSMTSGEETQYF. The chain carries TRBV7-2 and TRBJ2-5, with 11 bases fitting TRBD2. J lost 5 bases, V lost 5 bases, and 4 bases had no gene match. Germline V lookup: CDR1 SGHTA, CDR2 FQGNSA. This CDR3 contains 14 residues. Filled out from reference TRBV7-2 and TRBJ2-5, the complete variable domain reads GAGVSQSPSNKVTEKGKDVELRCDPISGHTALYWYRQSLGQGLEFLIYFQGNSAPDKSGLPSDRFSAERTGGSVSTLTIQRTQQEDSAVYLCASSMTSGEETQYFGPGTRLLVL.